Each of the 6 T cell receptor beta chains below was sequenced from the same sample in a study of Graves' ophthalmopathy and Graves' hyperthyroidism. The sequenced template was RNA, covering the TCR beta CDR3 region. First-round RT-PCR used HTBI primers; second-round multiplex PCR followed. From the multiplex PCR reads, TCRdb called clonotypes with MiXCR, one entry per CDR3 protein. The sample has some 240,000 distinct CDR3 sequences, around 50% seen once. Sequencing was carried out using peripheral blood. Source of these receptors: an adult man with Graves' ophthalmopathy.

The table lists this clonotype with a count of one. This chain joins TRBV20-1 and TRBJ2-5; a possible D gene is TRBD1 (5 bases). The ends were cut back, 1 base at V and 5 bases at J, with 14 bases in the middle. Germline-derived CDR1 and CDR2 are DFQATT and SNEGSKA (reference sequence). This CDR3 is 14 amino acids long. The CDR3 region is CSARGAGPRETQYF. The CDR3 bases are TGCAGTGCTAGAGGAGCAGGGCCCCGGGAGACCCAGTACTTC.

This clonotype was seen a few times. The chain carries TRBV2 and TRBJ1-4; maybe TRBD1 (5 bases). The V end lost 5 bases, the J end lost 6 bases, and 16 bases lay between the germline ends. CDR1 is SNHLY, CDR2 FYNNEI, per germline. There are 15 residues in the CDR3. The DNA for the CDR3 is TGTGCCAGCAGTTTCGGGGGGGGAGCTGATGAAAAACTGTTTTTT. This translates into CASSFGGGADEKLFF. The variable domain in full, with the rest retrieved from reference TRBV2 and TRBJ1-4, is EPEVTQTPSHQVTQMGQEVILRCVPISNHLYFYWYRQILGQKVEFLVSFYNNEISEKSEIFDDQFSVERPDGSNFTLKIRSTKLEDSAMYFCASSFGGGADEKLFFGSGTQLSVL.

This clonotype was found a few times. The J gene is TRBJ2-7, the V gene TRBV24-1; the match to TRBD2 covers 13 bases. V was clipped by 6 bases and J by 5 bases; unmatched bases: 6. The CDR3 runs 15 residues. In germline, CDR1 is KGHDR, CDR2 SFDVKD. As DNA, the CDR3 is TGTGCCACCAGTCGGACTAGCGGGAGCTTAGACGAGCAGTACTTC. Translating gives CATSRTSGSLDEQYF.

This clonotype was observed a few times. The V call is TRBV20-1, the J call TRBJ1-1; D remains unclear. The germline V gene encodes CDR1 DFQATT and CDR2 SNEGSKA (reference sequence). The CDR3 consists of 13 residues. The germline V and J ends were trimmed by 2 bases and 1 base, with 8 bases remaining between them. The DNA of the CDR3 is TGCAGTGCTAGACCGGACGGGAACACTGAAGCTTTCTTT. Its protein is CSARPDGNTEAFF.

The chain is built from TRBV7-9 and TRBJ2-7, with D possibly being TRBD2 (5 bases). Germline values: CDR1 SEHNR, CDR2 FQNEAQ (reference sequence). Trimming removed 5 bases at V and 2 bases at J, with 10 bases between. CDR3 length: 13 amino acids. The CDR3 region has the DNA TGTGCCAGCAGCCCAGTGGAGGCCTACGAGCAGTACTTC. This codes for CASSPVEAYEQYF. The entire variable domain, with the rest obtained from reference TRBV7-9 and TRBJ2-7, is as follows: DTGVSQNPRHKITKRGQNVTFRCDPISEHNRLYWYRQTLGQGPEFLTYFQNEAQLEKSRLLSDRFSAERPKGSFSTLEIQRTEQGDSAMYLCASSPVEAYEQYFGPGTRLTVT.

The chain couples TRBV20-1 to TRBJ2-7, with no clear D. CDR3 size: 15 residues. V gave up 2 bases and J gave up 4 bases, with 18 bases separating them. Germline values: CDR1 DFQATT, CDR2 SNEGSKA (reference sequence). The CDR3 DNA reads as TGCAGTGCTAGAAGTCTGGGCACCGATGGATACGAGCAGTACTTC. It is translated as CSARSLGTDGYEQYF.